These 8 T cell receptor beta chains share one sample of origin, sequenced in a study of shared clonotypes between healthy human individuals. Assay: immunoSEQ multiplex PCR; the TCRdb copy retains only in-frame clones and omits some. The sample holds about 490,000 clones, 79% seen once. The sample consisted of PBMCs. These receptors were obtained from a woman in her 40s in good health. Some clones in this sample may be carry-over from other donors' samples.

CDR3 sequence reads: CAISEMGSVNTEAFF. CDR3 DNA: TGTGCCATCAGTGAGATGGGCAGTGTGAACACTGAAGCTTTCTTT. This chain joins TRBV10-3 and TRBJ1-1; unclear D gene. V dropped 2 bases and J dropped 0 bases, with 10 bases sitting between them. The CDR3 runs to 15 residues. Germline assignment: CDR1 ENHRY and CDR2 SYGVKD.

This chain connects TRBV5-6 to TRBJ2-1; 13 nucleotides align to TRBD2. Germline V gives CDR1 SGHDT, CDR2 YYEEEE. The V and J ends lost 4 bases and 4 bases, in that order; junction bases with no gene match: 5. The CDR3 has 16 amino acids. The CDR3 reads CASSAETSGRYNEQFF. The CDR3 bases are TGTGCCAGCAGCGCGGAGACTAGCGGGAGGTACAATGAGCAGTTCTTC. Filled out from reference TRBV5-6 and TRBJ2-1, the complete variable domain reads DAGVTQSPTHLIKTRGQQVTLRCSPKSGHDTVSWYQQALGQGPQFIFQYYEEEERQRGNFPDRFSGHQFPNYSSELNVNALLLGDSALYLCASSAETSGRYNEQFFGPGTRLTVL.

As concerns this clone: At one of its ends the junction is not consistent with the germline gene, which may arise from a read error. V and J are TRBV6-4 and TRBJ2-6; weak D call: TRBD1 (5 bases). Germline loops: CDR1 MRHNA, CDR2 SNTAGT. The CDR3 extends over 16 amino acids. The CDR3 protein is CASSDGADSGTNVLTF. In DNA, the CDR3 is TGTGCCAGCAGTGACGGGGCAGACTCTGGGACCAACGTCCTGACTTTC.

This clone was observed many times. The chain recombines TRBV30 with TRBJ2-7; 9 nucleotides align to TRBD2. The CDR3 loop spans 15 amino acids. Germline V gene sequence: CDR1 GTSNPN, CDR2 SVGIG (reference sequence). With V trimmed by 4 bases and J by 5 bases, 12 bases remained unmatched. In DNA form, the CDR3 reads TGTGCCTGGATAGGTTACGTAGCGGGAGTCCACGAGCAGTACTTC. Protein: CAWIGYVAGVHEQYF.

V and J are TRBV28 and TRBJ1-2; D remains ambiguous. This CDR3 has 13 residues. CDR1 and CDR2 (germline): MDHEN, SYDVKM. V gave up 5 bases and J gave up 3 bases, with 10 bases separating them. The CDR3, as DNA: TGTGCCAGCAGTCCTCAACCATACTATGGCTACACCTTC. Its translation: CASSPQPYYGYTF.

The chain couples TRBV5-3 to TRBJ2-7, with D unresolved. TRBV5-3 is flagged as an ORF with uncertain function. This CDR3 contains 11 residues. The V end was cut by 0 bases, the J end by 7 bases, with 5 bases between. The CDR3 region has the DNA TGTGCCAGAAGCTTGGTGTGGGAGCAGTACTTC. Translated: CARSLVWEQYF.

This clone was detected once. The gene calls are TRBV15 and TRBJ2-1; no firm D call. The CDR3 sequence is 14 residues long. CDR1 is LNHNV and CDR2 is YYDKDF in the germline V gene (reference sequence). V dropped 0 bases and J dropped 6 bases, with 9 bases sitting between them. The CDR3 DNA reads TGTGCCACCAGCAGAGATAAACGCGTCAATGAGCAGTTCTTC. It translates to CATSRDKRVNEQFF.

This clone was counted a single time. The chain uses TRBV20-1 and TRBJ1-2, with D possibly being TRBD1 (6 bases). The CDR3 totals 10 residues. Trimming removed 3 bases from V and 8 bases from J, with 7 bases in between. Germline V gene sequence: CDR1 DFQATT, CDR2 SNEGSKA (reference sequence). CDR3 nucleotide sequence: TGCAGTGCTAGGGGGGCCGGCTACACCTTC. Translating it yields CSARGAGYTF.